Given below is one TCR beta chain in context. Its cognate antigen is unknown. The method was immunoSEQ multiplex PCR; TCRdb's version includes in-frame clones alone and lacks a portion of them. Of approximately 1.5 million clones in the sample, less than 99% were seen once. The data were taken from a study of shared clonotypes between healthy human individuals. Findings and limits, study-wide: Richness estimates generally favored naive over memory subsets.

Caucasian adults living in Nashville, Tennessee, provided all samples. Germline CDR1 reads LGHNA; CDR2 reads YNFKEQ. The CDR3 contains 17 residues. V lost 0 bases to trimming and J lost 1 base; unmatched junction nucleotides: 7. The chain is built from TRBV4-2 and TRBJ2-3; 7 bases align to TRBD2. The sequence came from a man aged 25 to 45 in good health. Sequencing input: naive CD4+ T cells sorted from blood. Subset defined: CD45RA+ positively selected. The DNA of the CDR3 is TGTGCCAGCAGCCAAGAAGGGAGGGCTACCGGCACAGATACGCAGTATTTT. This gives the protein CASSQEGRATGTDTQYF.